Shown below are 18 T cell receptor beta chains from a single sample sequenced in a study of cytomegalovirus exposure and HLA in healthy donors. The primer mix had 60 Vbeta and 13 Jbeta primers. Only in-frame clones appear in the TCRdb table, and some are missing; sequencing was by immunoSEQ multiplex PCR. The sample lists about 130,000 clones, about 78% occurring once. Sample: PBMCs. These receptors were collected from a man between 25 and 39 years old in good health and CMV-seronegative.

The genes are TRBV6-6 and TRBJ2-1; 9 bases fit TRBD2. J was trimmed by 5 bases and V by 7 bases; bases with no gene match: 9. The length of the CDR3 is 15 residues. Looked up from germline, CDR1 is MNHNY and CDR2 is SVGAGI (reference sequence). The CDR3 is CASTERLAGNNEQFF. The CDR3 bases are TGTGCCAGCACCGAAAGGCTAGCGGGGAACAATGAGCAGTTCTTC.

The chain has TRBV6-5 and TRBJ1-1, with a possible D match to TRBD1 (6 bases). The germline V gene has CDR1 MNHEY and CDR2 SVGAGI. Trimming stripped 6 bases from V and 1 base from J, with 6 bases between. The CDR3 runs to 12 residues. DNA for the CDR3: TGTGCCAGCAGGACAGGGAACACTGAAGCTTTCTTT. Translation: CASRTGNTEAFF.

This chain joins TRBV2 and TRBJ1-5, with 7 bases lining up with TRBD1. CDR1 SNHLY and CDR2 FYNNEI come from the germline V gene. The CDR3 runs 14 residues. After removal of 7 bases from V and 7 bases from J, the junction contained 10 bases not matched to a gene. The CDR3 region is CASTPQGYGQPQHF. DNA for the CDR3: TGTGCCAGCACTCCACAGGGGTACGGGCAGCCCCAGCATTTT. Full variable domain (outside the CDR3, taken from reference TRBV2 and TRBJ1-5): EPEVTQTPSHQVTQMGQEVILRCVPISNHLYFYWYRQILGQKVEFLVSFYNNEISEKSEIFDDQFSVERPDGSNFTLKIRSTKLEDSAMYFCASTPQGYGQPQHFGDGTRLSIL.

The chain combines TRBV7-9 with TRBJ1-1; D might be TRBD1 (5 bases). The CDR3 is 15 residues long. Germline-derived CDR1 and CDR2 are SEHNR and FQNEAQ (reference sequence). The V and J ends lost 1 base and 4 bases respectively, with 13 bases between them. The CDR3 DNA is TGTGCCAGCAGCTTAGATGCAGGGATAGGCACTGAAGCTTTCTTT. Amino acids: CASSLDAGIGTEAFF.

The chain couples TRBV10-2 to TRBJ1-2; 9 nucleotides match TRBD1. V was pared by 7 bases and J by 5 bases, with 11 bases of the junction left unmatched. The CDR3 has 15 amino acids. Germline loops: CDR1 WSHSY, CDR2 SAAADI. The DNA of the CDR3 is TGCGCCAGCACAGGCAGGACAGGGGAGGGGTATGGCTACACCTTC. Its protein is CASTGRTGEGYGYTF.

V is TRBV10-3 and J is TRBJ2-2, with 11 bases lining up with TRBD1. Germline CDR1 and CDR2: ENHRY and SYGVKD. V was pared by 0 bases and J by 7 bases, with 4 bases of the junction left unmatched. The CDR3 runs 16 residues. The CDR3 coding sequence is TGTGCCATCAGTGAGTCAGGACAGGGGGCTTACGGGGAGCTGTTTTTT. It specifies CAISESGQGAYGELFF.

V and J are TRBV12-2 and TRBJ1-6; whether TRBD1, the table's D call, matches the DNA was not checked. TRBV12-2 is classified as a pseudogene. The CDR3 is 15 residues long. The CDR3: CASRFNRVLNSPLHF. The CDR3, as DNA: TGTGCAAGTCGCTTCAACAGGGTTCTTAATTCACCCCTCCACTTT.

The V and J genes are TRBV15 and TRBJ1-3; D remains ambiguous. The germline V gene has CDR1 LNHNV and CDR2 YYDKDF (reference sequence). Between the trimmed V and J ends, which lost 0 bases and 0 bases, there was a span of 9 bases. This CDR3 is 16 amino acids long. CDR3: CATSRDRESSGNTIYF. CDR3 DNA: TGTGCCACCAGCAGAGATCGGGAAAGCTCTGGAAACACCATATATTTT.

The J gene is TRBJ1-1, the V gene TRBV2, with D perhaps TRBD1 (5 bases). CDR1 is SNHLY and CDR2 is FYNNEI in the germline V gene. The CDR3 totals 15 residues. With 7 bases removed from V and 0 bases from J, the gap between germline ends came to 15 bases. DNA for the CDR3: TGTGCCAGCAACCCAGACCGGGACTTGAACACTGAAGCTTTCTTT. Amino acids: CASNPDRDLNTEAFF.

This clone was seen a few times. This chain joins TRBV18 and TRBJ1-2; 7 bases fit TRBD1. Germline CDR1 and CDR2: KGHSH and LQKENI. This CDR3 has 16 residues. The V segment lost 3 bases and the J segment 6 bases; nucleotides outside the gene matches: 13. Here the CDR3 DNA reads TGTGCCAGCTCACCGCCAAACAGGGGCAGGGGAGATGGCTACACCTTC. It codes for CASSPPNRGRGDGYTF.

The chain employs TRBV11-2 and TRBJ2-2; 9 bases agree with TRBD1. Germline trimming cut 4 bases from V and 0 bases from J; bases unmatched to any gene: 6. The germline V gene encodes CDR1 SGHAT and CDR2 FQNNGV. The CDR3 runs to 17 residues. The DNA of the CDR3 is TGTGCCAGCAGCTCTATCGGGACAGGGACGAACACCGGGGAGCTGTTTTTT. Its protein product is CASSSIGTGTNTGELFF.

The chain couples TRBV6-6 to TRBJ2-3; 7 positions match TRBD1. With 6 bases clipped from V and 2 bases from J, the junction kept 8 bases outside the gene matches. The CDR3 is 15 amino acids. Germline V gene data show CDR1 as MNHNY and CDR2 as SVGAGI (reference sequence). CDR3 amino acids: CASSGPGQATDTQYF. CDR3 bases: TGTGCCAGCAGCGGACCCGGACAGGCCACAGATACGCAGTATTTT.

This chain uses TRBV5-4 with TRBJ2-7; a weak D match, TRBD1 (6 bases). The CDR3 covers 15 residues. V lost 2 bases, J lost 7 bases, and 19 bases lay in between. CDR1 is SGHNT, CDR2 YYREEE, per germline (reference sequence). Here the CDR3 reads CASSFMGTLESEQYF. The CDR3 nucleotides are TGTGCCAGCAGCTTTATGGGGACACTCGAGTCGGAGCAGTACTTC.

This clone was found a few times. This chain links TRBV14 with TRBJ1-2, with D unclear. Germline CDR1 SGHDN, CDR2 FVKESK. The CDR3 sequence is 13 residues long. V lost 1 base and J lost 5, with 8 bases in between. The CDR3: CASSQGRNYGYTF. CDR3 DNA sequence: TGTGCCAGCAGCCAAGGGAGGAATTATGGCTACACCTTC.

The V gene is TRBV27, the J gene TRBJ1-5; 9 nucleotides match TRBD1. V was pared by 4 bases and J by 4 bases, with 2 bases of the junction left unmatched. The germline CDR1 and CDR2 sequences are MNHEY and SMNVEV (reference sequence). This CDR3 contains 14 residues. The CDR3 region is CASSSTGGNQPQHF. The CDR3 DNA reads TGTGCCAGCAGTTCGACAGGGGGTAATCAGCCCCAGCATTTT.

This chain links TRBV6-5 with TRBJ1-1, with D maybe TRBD1 (6 bases). Germline V gene data show CDR1 as MNHEY and CDR2 as SVGAGI. The CDR3 runs to 14 residues. Trimming took 8 bases from V and 0 from J, leaving 13 bases between them. The CDR3 loop reads CASRLRDMNTEAFF. DNA for the CDR3: TGTGCCAGCCGTTTAAGGGACATGAACACTGAAGCTTTCTTT.

The chain carries TRBV27 and TRBJ1-2, with 9 positions matching TRBD1. CDR3 size: 14 residues. Germline assignment: CDR1 MNHEY and CDR2 SMNVEV (reference sequence). V shed 5 bases and J 4 bases; nucleotides not matched to a gene: 5. For the CDR3, the DNA is TGTGCCAGCAGTCTCCGACAGGGGGTCTATGGCTACACCTTC. Protein product: CASSLRQGVYGYTF.

The V call is TRBV27, the J call TRBJ2-5; D not certain. Germline V lookup: CDR1 MNHEY, CDR2 SMNVEV (reference sequence). CDR3 size: 13 residues. V lost 2 bases and J lost 2, with 6 bases in between. CDR3 amino acids: CASSLTRQETQYF. For the CDR3, the DNA is TGTGCCAGCAGTTTAACCAGACAAGAGACCCAGTACTTC.